The T cell receptor (beta chain) described here comes from a study of blood T cell repertoires in COVID-19 (dated by TCRdb to about 2020). Concerning the study at large: The collaborator samples originated in the United States, Italy and Spain and spanned the acute and convalescent phases of COVID-19. Samples came from the ongoing ImmuneRACE study (first 160 participants) plus 1,254 subjects from 6 global collaborators. A freely available public database, intended as a resource for researchers studying the immune response to SARS-CoV-2, is where the repertoires were released. Where HLA class I and class II types were available, the types were taken from metadata supplied by the sample provider, not from assay-based typing. Sample metadata almost always included a de-identified subject ID, COVID-19 status, age in years and sex. Deeply sampled blood TCRbeta repertoires from subjects exposed to, actively infected with, or recovered from COVID-19 were included in the dataset. The material from the prospective study consisted of cDNA or gDNA derived from T cells, B-cell-depleted T cells, or PBMCs. The study at large found these results: Clinical and demographic metadata were provided uncurated, with the amount varying by source and participant.

Each collaborating institution followed its own protocols to collect whole blood in K2EDTA tubes. For TCRbeta analysis, collaborators shipped samples as frozen whole blood, isolated PBMCs, or DNA extracted from either of those sample types. V is trimmed back by 1 base and J by 4 bases, and the junction contains 4 bases that no gene match accounts for. Based on the germline V gene (reference sequence), the CDR1 and CDR2 sequences are LGHDT and YNNKEL. The CDR3 runs 15 amino acids, cysteine and phenylalanine included. The only DNA kept is the CDR3, 45 bases in frame from the first base. TCRbeta CDR3 regions were amplified from genomic DNA using the immunoSEQ Assay, a bias-controlled multiplex PCR. The authors' pipeline ran thus. Within the assay, amplification of reference gene primers was used to estimate how many nucleated cells each sample contained. Sequence reads were collapsed and filtered to measure the absolute abundance of every unique TCRbeta CDR3 rearrangement. Productive Simpson clonality was computed per sample as the square root of Simpson's diversity index over productive rearrangements. TCRdb retrieved this table from immuneACCESS and kept in-frame rearrangements only. Not all clones are present; in checked studies, unresolved V genes account for under half, and no reason is known for the remainder. That table supplies the V and J calls and clone size; D and trimming were determined from the DNA. Recorded for this sample are about 190,000 clones; 88% of them occurred a single time. The top ten clonotypes cover around 4.8% of the sample.

Notes on this clone: No cognate antigen has been identified for it. No much larger clone exists at a distance of one base, and base qualities are not known.

The receptor comes from a human donor in a cohort sampled during active COVID-19. The sequence is built from TRBV3-1 (or the pseudogene TRBV3-2) and TRBJ1-2, with 9 central nucleotides matching TRBD1. The sample comprised peripheral blood. The DNA is TGTGCCAGCAGCCAAGGACAGGGGGGGTCCTATGGCTACACCTTC. Its translation is CASSQGQGGSYGYTF.